This TCR beta chain emerged from a study of blood T cell repertoires in COVID-19. V was trimmed by 2 bases and J by 0 bases, leaving 8 bases between them. The CDR3 covers 14 residues. The germline gives CDR1 LNHDA, CDR2 SQIVND (reference sequence). Generated by immunoSEQ multiplex PCR, the TCRdb table keeps only in-frame clones and is missing some. The repertoire has fewer than 450,000 clones, over 70% of them found once; the top ten carry about 6%. This sequence originates from a woman aged 50 to 60 with COVID-19, enrolled during active disease. Sequenced input: peripheral blood. The V gene is TRBV19, the J gene TRBJ2-7; possible D gene TRBD2, 5 bases. The CDR3 spells CASSIQGSSYEQYF. The CDR3 nucleotides are TGTGCCAGTAGTATACAAGGGAGCTCCTACGAGCAGTACTTC. Full variable domain (remainder filled in from reference TRBV19 and TRBJ2-7): DGGITQSPKYLFRKEGQNVTLSCEQNLNHDAMYWYRQDPGQGLRLIYYSQIVNDFQKGDIAEGYSVSREKKESFPLTVTSAQKNPTAFYLCASSIQGSSYEQYFGPGTRLTVT.